These T cell receptor beta chains were read from a single sample in a study of blood T cell repertoires in COVID-19. Sequencing used immunoSEQ multiplex PCR; TCRdb keeps in-frame clones, though not all of them. The repertoire holds around 81,000 clones, with 86% as singletons. Sequenced: peripheral blood. All receptors derive from a woman aged 55-69 years with acute or convalescent COVID-19. Each CDR3 is given with its conserved first and last residue. The D gene is left open where the match is weak. For some rows the clone size is stated as once, few or many, or as a class when expanded; others skip it.

NA,NA,TRBV6-6,TRBJ2-1,CASTTSSYNEQFF,TGTGCCAGCACGACTAGCTCCTACAATGAGCAGTTCTTC
TRBD2,NA,TRBV19,TRBJ2-1,CASSIRLAGDHEQFF,TGTGCCAGTAGTATCCGACTAGCGGGAGACCATGAGCAGTTCTTC
NA,NA,TRBV5-6,TRBJ2-1,CASSFFNEQFF,TGTGCCAGCAGCTTCTTCAATGAGCAGTTCTTC
NA,NA,TRBV28,TRBJ1-1,CASSLSQGTEAFF,TGTGCCAGCAGTTTATCGCAGGGCACTGAAGCTTTCTTT
NA,NA,TRBV18,TRBJ1-3,CASSPRGSSGNTIYF,TGTGCCAGCTCACCCCGCGGGAGCTCTGGAAACACCATATATTTT
NA,NA,TRBV24-1,TRBJ2-1,CATSDSGQTYNEQFF,TGTGCCACCAGTGATTCTGGACAGACCTACAATGAGCAGTTCTTC
TRBD2,NA,TRBV12-3/TRBV12-4,TRBJ2-7,CASNSGRDYEQYF,TGTGCCAGTAATAGCGGGAGAGACTACGAGCAGTACTTC
TRBD2,NA,TRBV9,TRBJ2-1,CASSVASGANNEQFF,TGTGCCAGCAGCGTAGCTAGCGGGGCAAACAATGAGCAGTTCTTC
NA,NA,TRBV7-6,TRBJ2-1,CASSLGTGQWSYNEQFF,TGTGCCAGCAGCTTAGGTACTGGACAGTGGTCCTACAATGAGCAGTTCTTC
NA,NA,TRBV6-5,TRBJ2-1,CASSYSSRNEQFF,TGTGCCAGCAGTTACAGTTCCAGAAATGAGCAGTTCTTC
TRBD2,NA,TRBV4-2,TRBJ2-1,CASSRSGGAENEQFF,TGTGCCAGCAGCCGTAGCGGGGGGGCCGAGAATGAGCAGTTCTTC
TRBD1,NA,TRBV5-5,TRBJ1-1,CASSRGQGRITEAFF,TGTGCCAGCAGCCGAGGACAGGGGCGCATCACTGAAGCTTTCTTT
NA,NA,TRBV11-2,TRBJ1-1,CASSLVITEAFF,TGTGCCAGCAGCTTAGTTATTACTGAAGCTTTCTTT
TRBD1,NA,TRBV19,TRBJ1-6,CASRQQGANSPLHF,TGTGCCAGTAGGCAACAGGGGGCAAATTCACCCCTCCACTTT
TRBD1,NA,TRBV5-1,TRBJ1-5,CASSLGTGFNQPQHF,TGCGCCAGCAGCTTGGGGACAGGGTTCAATCAGCCCCAGCATTTT
TRBD1,once,TRBV3-1/TRBV3-2,TRBJ2-3,CASSRQGSGTDTQYF,TGTGCCAGCAGCCGACAGGGGAGCGGCACAGATACGCAGTATTTT
TRBD2,NA,TRBV7-3,TRBJ2-3,CASSLWAGGGTDTQYF,TGTGCCAGCAGCTTATGGGCGGGAGGGGGCACAGATACGCAGTATTTT
NA,NA,TRBV12-3/TRBV12-4,TRBJ2-1,CASSFLREEQFF,TGTGCCAGCAGTTTCCTTAGGGAGGAGCAGTTCTTC
NA,NA,TRBV5-6,TRBJ1-2,CASSLETYPANYGYTF,TGTGCCAGCAGCTTGGAGACTTATCCAGCTAACTATGGCTACACCTTC
NA,NA,TRBV2,TRBJ1-6,CASSTQGTGNSPLHF,TGTGCCAGCAGTACACAGGGTACCGGGAATTCACCCCTCCACTTT
NA,once,TRBV7-9,TRBJ1-3,CASSLVSGPGNTIYF,TGTGCCAGCAGCTTAGTCTCAGGTCCTGGAAACACCATATATTTT
NA,NA,TRBV13,TRBJ1-4,CASSSRLFNEKLFF,TGTGCCAGCAGCTCGCGGTTATTTAATGAAAAACTGTTTTTT
TRBD2,few,TRBV11-2,TRBJ2-5,CASSSTRMGGWRTQYF,TGTGCCAGCAGCTCCACCCGAATGGGGGGGTGGCGGACCCAGTACTTC
TRBD2,NA,TRBV4-1,TRBJ2-1,CASSTGLARNEQFF,TGCGCCAGCAGTACGGGACTAGCTCGCAATGAGCAGTTCTTC
TRBD1,NA,TRBV4-2,TRBJ2-7,CASSQAGTGQLYEQYF,TGTGCCAGCAGCCAAGCGGGGACAGGGCAGCTCTACGAGCAGTACTTC
TRBD1,NA,TRBV15,TRBJ1-1,CATSRDPGTGVPEAFF,TGTGCCACCAGCAGAGATCCCGGGACAGGGGTCCCTGAAGCTTTCTTT
NA,NA,TRBV7-9,TRBJ1-1,CASNLGHLNTEAFF,TGTGCCAGCAACCTAGGACACTTGAACACTGAAGCTTTCTTT
TRBD2,NA,TRBV28,TRBJ2-3,CASSLGAGGPPTSTDTQYF,TGTGCCAGCAGCCTGGGGGCGGGAGGGCCCCCAACGAGCACAGATACGCAGTATTTT
NA,NA,TRBV25-1,TRBJ1-4,CASSSPVGLGNEKLFF,TGTGCCAGCAGTTCGCCGGTGGGACTTGGTAATGAAAAACTGTTTTTT
TRBD1,NA,TRBV24-1,TRBJ1-1,CATSDRNRGDGTEAFF,TGTGCCACCAGTGACCGAAACAGGGGTGACGGCACTGAAGCTTTCTTT
TRBD1,NA,TRBV27,TRBJ1-5,CASSSSQTGFNQPQHF,TGTGCCAGCAGTTCAAGCCAGACAGGGTTCAATCAGCCCCAGCATTTT
NA,NA,TRBV5-3,TRBJ1-1,CARSNGRPGATEAFF,TGTGCCAGAAGCAACGGACGGCCTGGGGCCACTGAAGCTTTCTTT
NA,once,TRBV21-1,TRBJ2-4,CASTKDRGKNIQYF,TGTGCCAGCACGAAGGACAGGGGAAAAAACATTCAGTACTTC
NA,once,TRBV6-2/TRBV6-3,TRBJ2-1,CASSFPTPQTQFF,TGTGCCAGCAGTTTCCCGACACCCCAGACGCAGTTCTTC